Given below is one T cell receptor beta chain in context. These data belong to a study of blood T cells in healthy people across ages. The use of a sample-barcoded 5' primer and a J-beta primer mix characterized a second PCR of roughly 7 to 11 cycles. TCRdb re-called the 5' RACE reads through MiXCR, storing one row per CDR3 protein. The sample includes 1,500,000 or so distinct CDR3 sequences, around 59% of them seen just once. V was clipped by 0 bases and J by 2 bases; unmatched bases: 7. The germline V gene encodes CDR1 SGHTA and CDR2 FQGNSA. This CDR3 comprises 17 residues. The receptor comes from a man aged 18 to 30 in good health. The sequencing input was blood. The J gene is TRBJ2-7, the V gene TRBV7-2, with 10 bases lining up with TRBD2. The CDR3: CASSLASSGGLTYEQYF. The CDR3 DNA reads TGTGCCAGCAGCTTAGCTTCTAGCGGGGGCCTCACCTACGAGCAGTACTTC.